The following is a T cell receptor beta chain sequence with its context. Its specificity is not known. These data come from a study of cytomegalovirus exposure and HLA in healthy donors. Sequenced by immunoSEQ multiplex PCR; TCRdb stores in-frame clones only, minus some. The data show 140,000 to 150,000 clones, with about 94% seen just once and less than 2% held by the top ten. General study findings and limits: Through in vitro validation, three CMV-associated chains were shown to be specific for CMV antigens.

V was clipped by 2 bases and J by 13 bases, with 6 bases between them. The CDR3 is made up of 10 amino acids. Germline CDR1 reads SNHLY; CDR2 reads FYNNEI. This TCR came from a man younger than 35 in good health and CMV-seropositive. The sequenced sample consisted of PBMCs. This rearrangement joins TRBV2 to TRBJ2-1; unclear D gene. The CDR3 spells CASSELLQFF. The CDR3 nucleotides read TGTGCCAGCAGTGAACTTCTACAGTTCTTC.